What follows are 3 T cell receptor beta chains derived from one specimen sequenced in a study of response to subunit inactivated influenza vaccine. TCRdb analysed the RT-PCR reads with MiXCR anew, one entry per CDR3 protein. This sample has 500,000 to 550,000 distinct CDR3 sequences; approximately 7.2% occur once, and the top ten carry about an eighth. Material: PBMCs from blood, obtained less than 30 months after vaccination. Source of these receptors: a man in his fifties or sixties who received an inactivated influenza vaccine.

Concerning this clonotype itself: A much larger clone lies one base from this, so it may be a read error. The CDR3 spells CASSPSGTSGRRADTQNF. The CDR3 nucleotides are TGTGCCAGCAGCCCATCCGGGACTAGCGGGAGAAGGGCAGATACGCAGAATTTT. V gene TRBV11-2 combines with J gene TRBJ2-3; 14 positions match TRBD2. Germline V CDR1 and CDR2: SGHAT, FQNNGV. The CDR3 totals 18 residues.

J is TRBJ2-7 and V is TRBV6-1, with 7 bases aligning to TRBD1. The CDR3 consists of 14 residues. The V gene's germline CDR1 is MNHNS and CDR2 SASEGT. With 6 bases clipped from V and 2 bases from J, the junction kept 7 bases outside the gene matches. Written as DNA, the CDR3 is TGTGCCAGCAGGCTGGGACAGCAAGCCTACGAGCAGTACTTC. Its translation: CASRLGQQAYEQYF.

This clonotype was seen more than once but under ten times. The chain recombines TRBV4-1 with TRBJ2-1, with TRBD2 matching over 8 bases. This CDR3 comprises 15 residues. The germline gives CDR1 MGHRA, CDR2 YSYEKL. V was clipped by 6 bases and J by 0 bases; unmatched bases: 4. The DNA of the CDR3 is TGCGCCAGCAGTCCACTAGCGGCCTCCTACAATGAGCAGTTCTTC. This gives the protein CASSPLAASYNEQFF.